These T cell receptor beta chains were read from a single sample in a study of blood T cell repertoires in COVID-19. Sequencing was performed with immunoSEQ multiplex PCR; in TCRdb, only in-frame clones are kept and a portion is missing. Of fewer than 300,000 clones listed, about nine tenths are singletons. Sequences were obtained from peripheral blood. These TCRs come from a woman aged 25 to 39 with COVID-19, enrolled during active disease. CDR3s include the opening cysteine and the closing phenylalanine or tryptophan. A D gene is named only where the DNA matches it firmly. Size values are once, few and many counts, or a class for expanded clones, and some rows have none.

J	size	V	D	DNA	CDR3
TRBJ2-6	.	TRBV6-5	.	TGTGCCAGCAGTTCCCCGTCCCTCTCTGGGGCCAACGTCCTGACTTTC	CASSSPSLSGANVLTF
TRBJ1-1	.	TRBV25-1	TRBD1	TGTGCCAGCAGTTCGACAGGGGGTGGAACTGAAGCTTTCTTT	CASSSTGGGTEAFF
TRBJ1-2	.	TRBV18	.	TGTGCCAGCTCACCGTATAGATATGATCGCTATGGCTACACCTTC	CASSPYRYDRYGYTF
TRBJ2-1	.	TRBV4-2	TRBD2	TGTGCCAGCACCCCCCTAGCGGGAGTTAACAATGAGCAGTTCTTC	CASTPLAGVNNEQFF
TRBJ1-1	.	TRBV5-8	TRBD1	TGTGCCTCCTCAGGGGGCTTCACTGAAGCTTTCTTT	CASSGGFTEAFF
TRBJ2-7	.	TRBV5-1	TRBD2	TGCGCCAGCAGCTCTCTAGCGGGAGCCGAGCAGTACTTC	CASSSLAGAEQYF
TRBJ2-2	few	TRBV30	.	TGTGCCTGGAGTGTAATGGGGGCCGCGAACACCGGGGAGCTGTTTTTT	CAWSVMGAANTGELFF
TRBJ2-6	.	TRBV11-2	.	TGTGCCAGCAGCTTAAACCGAGGGACTGGGGCCAACGTCCTGACTTTC	CASSLNRGTGANVLTF
TRBJ2-2	.	TRBV25-1	TRBD2	TGTGCCAGCCAACCTAGCGGGGTGAACACCGGGGAGCTGTTTTTT	CASQPSGVNTGELFF
TRBJ2-1	.	TRBV10-3	TRBD1	TGTGCCATCAGCGGACAGGGTGAGCAGTTCTTC	CAISGQGEQFF
TRBJ2-2	.	TRBV5-4	.	TGTGCCAGCAGCCCCCGGCGCCTCGAGGACGGGGAGCTGTTTTTT	CASSPRRLEDGELFF
TRBJ2-7	.	TRBV5-4	.	TGTGCCAGCAGCTTGGGCGGGACAGATGGAGTTTACGAGCAGTACTTC	CASSLGGTDGVYEQYF
TRBJ1-5	.	TRBV23-1	.	TGCGCCAGCAGTCAATCGTTAACGCGGGCGGGCAATCAGCCCCAGCATTTT	CASSQSLTRAGNQPQHF
TRBJ2-7	.	TRBV29-1	TRBD2	TGCAGCGCCCGCGGGGGAGACTTGAAGTCCTACGAGCAGTACTTC	CSARGGDLKSYEQYF
TRBJ2-3	.	TRBV5-1	.	TGCGCCAGCAGCACTCAAGCGGGCAGCCAGATCACAGATACGCAGTATTTT	CASSTQAGSQITDTQYF